The rows below give T cell receptor beta chains drawn from one sample of a study of radiation and T cells in renal cell carcinoma. Measured with immunoSEQ multiplex PCR; TCRdb has only the in-frame clones, and not every one. The sample shows some 81,000 clones, 70% to 90% of them seen only once. Sequences were derived from blood, sampled from a patient whose treatment included radiotherapy and nephrectomy. The receptors come from a woman in her seventies with renal cell carcinoma. Each CDR3 is given with its conserved first and last residue. Each record gives: V gene, D gene, J gene, clone size, CDR3 DNA, CDR3 protein. The D gene is left open where the match is weak. Not all rows give a size; the values are once, few, many and, for expanded clones, a class.

v_gene: TRBV19
d_gene: TRBD1
j_gene: TRBJ1-2
abundance: -
CDR3nt: TGTGCCAGTAGTCCCGGGACAGGGAGCTATGGCTACACCTTC
CDR3aa: CASSPGTGSYGYTF

v_gene: TRBV13
d_gene: -
j_gene: TRBJ1-2
abundance: -
CDR3nt: TGTGCCAGCAGCTTGGGACGGACGGGCTATGGCTACACCTTC
CDR3aa: CASSLGRTGYGYTF

v_gene: TRBV6-1
d_gene: TRBD2
j_gene: TRBJ2-1
abundance: -
CDR3nt: TGTGCCAGCAGTATAGCGGGGGGCCCGGATGAGCAGTTCTTC
CDR3aa: CASSIAGGPDEQFF

v_gene: TRBV7-9
d_gene: -
j_gene: TRBJ1-2
abundance: -
CDR3nt: TGTGCCAGCAGCTTAGAGGCGGTTTCGGGTGGCTACACCTTC
CDR3aa: CASSLEAVSGGYTF

v_gene: TRBV19
d_gene: TRBD1
j_gene: TRBJ2-2
abundance: -
CDR3nt: TGTGCCAGTAGTATTATGGGTACCGGGACAGGGAACACCGGGGAGCTGTTTTTT
CDR3aa: CASSIMGTGTGNTGELFF

v_gene: TRBV9
d_gene: TRBD2
j_gene: TRBJ2-5
abundance: -
CDR3nt: TGTGCCAGCAGCCCCGGACTAGCGGGGGGGGCGGTTGAGACCCAGTACTTC
CDR3aa: CASSPGLAGGAVETQYF

v_gene: TRBV30
d_gene: -
j_gene: TRBJ1-1
abundance: -
CDR3nt: TGTGCCTGGAACCAGGGGTCTGAAGCTTTCTTT
CDR3aa: CAWNQGSEAFF

v_gene: TRBV10-3
d_gene: -
j_gene: TRBJ1-2
abundance: -
CDR3nt: TGTGCCATCAGTCAGAATGGGCCTCCCAAAAATAACTATGGCTACACCTTC
CDR3aa: CAISQNGPPKNNYGYTF

v_gene: TRBV11-2
d_gene: -
j_gene: TRBJ1-4
abundance: -
CDR3nt: TGTGCCAGCAGCGATACGGGGGGAGGAATCGAAAAACTGTTTTTT
CDR3aa: CASSDTGGGIEKLFF

v_gene: TRBV5-4
d_gene: -
j_gene: TRBJ1-6
abundance: -
CDR3nt: TGTGCCAGCAGCTTGGTGGGGGGGGGTAATTCACCCCTCCACTTT
CDR3aa: CASSLVGGGNSPLHF

v_gene: TRBV5-4
d_gene: -
j_gene: TRBJ2-3
abundance: -
CDR3nt: TGTGCCAGCAGAGGAGGGGGCCCGAGCACAGATACGCAGTATTTT
CDR3aa: CASRGGGPSTDTQYF

v_gene: TRBV7-2
d_gene: -
j_gene: TRBJ1-5
abundance: -
CDR3nt: TGTGCCAGCAGGGGAGGGGGACCTAATCAGCCCCAGCATTTT
CDR3aa: CASRGGGPNQPQHF

v_gene: TRBV7-9
d_gene: TRBD1
j_gene: TRBJ2-7
abundance: -
CDR3nt: TGTGCCAGCAGCCCAATGGCGACAGGGGCATGGTACGAGCAGTACTTC
CDR3aa: CASSPMATGAWYEQYF

v_gene: TRBV10-3
d_gene: TRBD2
j_gene: TRBJ2-5
abundance: -
CDR3nt: TGTGCCATCAGTGAGGGGGCGGGGGTAAACCAAGAGACCCAGTACTTC
CDR3aa: CAISEGAGVNQETQYF

v_gene: TRBV5-1
d_gene: -
j_gene: TRBJ1-1
abundance: -
CDR3nt: TGCGCCAGCAGCTTGGGTGTGAACACTGAAGCTTTCTTT
CDR3aa: CASSLGVNTEAFF

v_gene: TRBV28
d_gene: -
j_gene: TRBJ1-4
abundance: -
CDR3nt: TGTGCCAGCAGTTTCTCGGGACCCTCGGGAAAACTGTTTTTT
CDR3aa: CASSFSGPSGKLFF

v_gene: TRBV28
d_gene: -
j_gene: TRBJ1-2
abundance: -
CDR3nt: TGTGCCAGCAGTTTAGAAGGCTATGGCTACACCTTC
CDR3aa: CASSLEGYGYTF

v_gene: TRBV6-5
d_gene: -
j_gene: TRBJ1-1
abundance: -
CDR3nt: TGTGCCAGCAGACAGCGGGTGGGGACTGAAGCTTTCTTT
CDR3aa: CASRQRVGTEAFF

v_gene: TRBV5-4
d_gene: -
j_gene: TRBJ1-1
abundance: -
CDR3nt: TGTGCCAGCAGACGGACTTTGAACACTGAAGCTTTCTTT
CDR3aa: CASRRTLNTEAFF

v_gene: TRBV6-6
d_gene: TRBD2
j_gene: TRBJ2-1
abundance: -
CDR3nt: TGTGCCAGCAGGCCAAGGCGGGGGGGCGGGAATGAGCAGTTCTTC
CDR3aa: CASRPRRGGGNEQFF

v_gene: TRBV30
d_gene: TRBD2
j_gene: TRBJ2-7
abundance: -
CDR3nt: TGTGCCTGGAGTAGTACGGGAGCGGGGGCCTCCTACGAGCAGTACTTC
CDR3aa: CAWSSTGAGASYEQYF

v_gene: TRBV7-9
d_gene: -
j_gene: TRBJ2-3
abundance: -
CDR3nt: TGTGCCAGCAGCTCGTCAGATACGCAGTATTTT
CDR3aa: CASSSSDTQYF

v_gene: TRBV5-5
d_gene: -
j_gene: TRBJ1-1
abundance: once
CDR3nt: TGTGCCAGCAGCTTGGATGGTTTCACTGAAGCTTTCTTT
CDR3aa: CASSLDGFTEAFF

v_gene: TRBV30
d_gene: -
j_gene: TRBJ2-7
abundance: -
CDR3nt: TGTGCCTGGAGTGGGAAGGCCTACGAGCAGTACTTC
CDR3aa: CAWSGKAYEQYF

v_gene: TRBV10-3
d_gene: TRBD1
j_gene: TRBJ2-7
abundance: -
CDR3nt: TGTGCCATCAGTGAGAACAGGGGGTTTCCCTACGAGCAGTACTTC
CDR3aa: CAISENRGFPYEQYF

v_gene: TRBV7-3
d_gene: TRBD1
j_gene: TRBJ2-6
abundance: -
CDR3nt: TGTGCCAGCAGCTCCAGACAGGGATTCCCCTCTGGGGCCAACGTCCTGACTTTC
CDR3aa: CASSSRQGFPSGANVLTF

v_gene: TRBV7-9
d_gene: TRBD1
j_gene: TRBJ2-7
abundance: -
CDR3nt: TGTGCCAGCAGCCTCCCTGACAGGGGCTCCTACGAGCAGTACTTC
CDR3aa: CASSLPDRGSYEQYF